The 2 T cell receptor beta chains listed next were all sequenced from one sample in a study of blood T cell repertoires in COVID-19. The method was immunoSEQ multiplex PCR; TCRdb's version includes in-frame clones alone and lacks a portion of them. This sample has about 140,000 clones, with about 79% found just once. Sequenced sample: peripheral blood. The receptors derive from an elderly woman with active or convalescent COVID-19.

The V call is TRBV5-6, the J call TRBJ1-1, with D maybe TRBD1 (6 bases). V was trimmed by 4 bases and J by 7 bases, leaving 14 bases between them. CDR1 is SGHDT and CDR2 is YYEEEE in the germline V gene. The CDR3 is 13 amino acids. CDR3 nucleotides: TGTGCCAGCAGCCACAGGGTGTCGGATGAAGCTTTCTTT. Translating it yields CASSHRVSDEAFF.

This clone occurred a few times. The rearrangement uses TRBV19 and TRBJ2-1; D gene unclear. The germline V gene has CDR1 LNHDA and CDR2 SQIVND (reference sequence). The CDR3 extends over 14 amino acids. V was clipped by 6 bases and J by 0 bases, with 9 bases between them. The CDR3 bases are TGTGCCAGTAGAACAGAGAGCTCCTACAATGAGCAGTTCTTC. This encodes CASRTESSYNEQFF.